Given below is one TCR beta chain in context. Its antigen is not identified. The record originates from a study of blood T cells in healthy people across ages. At the level of the study: Template switching caught about one barcoded beta molecule for each two T cells. Broader study findings: Roughly linear declines in TCR beta diversity per million T cells occurred with age. Naive CD4+ cells and diversity were both higher in long-lived donors than in aged donors.

Trimming shortened V by 4 bases and J by 3 bases, and 9 bases separated the two germline ends. Germline assignment: CDR1 SNHLY and CDR2 FYNNEI. The CDR3 is made up of 13 amino acids. Together with a sample-barcoded 5' primer, a J-beta primer mix was included in a second PCR lasting about 6 to 11 cycles. Each CDR3 protein is one row after TCRdb ran MiXCR on the 5' RACE reads. The table lists roughly 730,000 distinct CDR3 sequences, roughly three fifths of them singletons. Specimen: blood. The chain has TRBV2 and TRBJ2-5, with unresolved D. The clonotype was recovered from a man aged 40-50 years in good health. The CDR3 region is CASSVGRKETQYF. Here the CDR3 DNA reads TGTGCCAGCAGTGTAGGCAGAAAAGAGACCCAGTACTTC.